A single sample gave rise to the 24 T cell receptor beta chains below, sequenced in a study of vaccination and CD4 T cells after COVID-19. These receptors are not linked to any known antigen. The Oncomine TCR Beta short-read assay sequenced DNA from cultured CD4+ T cells. TCRdb re-called the PCR reads through MiXCR, storing one row per CDR3 protein. This table has about 13,000 distinct CDR3 sequences, 25% to 35% appearing once. The treatment is: roughly 10-day PBMC culture with coronavirus spike peptide pools or control peptides (ViraFEST assay). The source was CD4+ T cells from blood, cultured in vitro, collected before SARS-CoV-2 vaccination. These TCRs come from a human donor who received a COVID-19 vaccine.

This chain links TRBV20-1 with TRBJ1-5; a possible D gene is TRBD1 (5 bases). Looked up from germline, CDR1 is DFQATT and CDR2 is SNEGSKA (reference sequence). With 5 bases removed from V and 9 bases from J, the gap between germline ends came to 20 bases. This CDR3 is 14 amino acids long. CDR3 sequence: CSAQGGGGDRPQHF. The CDR3 bases are TGCAGTGCTCAAGGTGGGGGGGGAGACAGGCCCCAGCATTTT.

As concerns this clonotype: A read error may account for a junction end that differs from germline. The gene calls are TRBV6-5 and TRBJ2-7, with D unresolved. CDR1 is MNHEY, CDR2 SVGAGI, per germline. The CDR3 sequence is 14 residues long. The CDR3: CASSYFPSSNEQYF. CDR3 nucleotide sequence: TGTGCCAGCAGTTACTTCCCTTCCTCCAACGAGCAGTACTTC.

The chain links TRBV5-1 to TRBJ1-1; a possible D gene is TRBD1 (6 bases). CDR3 length: 13 amino acids. Germline CDR1 and CDR2: SGHRS and YFSETQ. Trimming took 3 bases from V and 1 from J, leaving 7 bases between them. This CDR3 reads CASSWGQNTEAFF. CDR3 bases: TGCGCCAGCAGCTGGGGACAGAACACTGAAGCTTTCTTT.

V gene TRBV6-1 combines with J gene TRBJ2-1; 8 positions agree with TRBD2. From germline, CDR1 is MNHNS and CDR2 SASEGT. The V and J ends lost 6 bases and 1 base, in that order; junction bases with no gene match: 5. CDR3 length: 15 amino acids. Written as DNA, the CDR3 is TGTGCCAGCAGCTATAGCGGGGTGTCCTACAATGAGCAGTTCTTC. This gives the protein CASSYSGVSYNEQFF.

This chain links TRBV30 with TRBJ2-2, with TRBD2 identical over 7 bases. Germline V gives CDR1 GTSNPN, CDR2 SVGIG (reference sequence). V lost 0 bases and J lost 6; bases outside the gene matches: 4. This CDR3 is 14 amino acids long. The CDR3 DNA follows: TGTGCCTGGAGTGTCCCGGGGGGTTCCGGGGAGCTGTTTTTT. It is translated as CAWSVPGGSGELFF.

In this sample, this clonotype turned up a few times. J is TRBJ1-1 and V is TRBV2; D is uncertain. Germline CDR1 and CDR2: SNHLY and FYNNEI. Trimming removed 8 bases at V and 3 bases at J, with 7 bases between. The CDR3 covers 11 residues. As DNA, the CDR3 is TGTGCCAGCCGTGGTTACACTGAAGCTTTCTTT. Translation: CASRGYTEAFF.

The rearrangement uses TRBV7-2 and TRBJ1-6; D unresolved. Trimming removed 1 base at V and 9 bases at J, with 16 bases between. The germline CDR1 and CDR2 sequences are SGHTA and FQGNSA. This CDR3 contains 16 residues. In nucleotides, the CDR3 is TGTGCCAGCAGCTTAGATTCCCAGGTGGAGAGTTCACCCCTCCACTTT. Protein product: CASSLDSQVESSPLHF. Full variable domain (remainder filled in from reference TRBV7-2 and TRBJ1-6): GAGVSQSPSNKVTEKGKDVELRCDPISGHTALYWYRQSLGQGLEFLIYFQGNSAPDKSGLPSDRFSAERTGGSVSTLTIQRTQQEDSAVYLCASSLDSQVESSPLHFGNGTRLTVT.

This clonotype came up a few times. The rearrangement uses TRBV5-4 and TRBJ2-1, with a possible D match to TRBD2 (6 bases). V shed 0 bases and J shed 8 bases, with 15 bases lying between them. CDR1 is SGHNT and CDR2 is YYREEE in the germline V gene (reference sequence). This CDR3 spans 15 amino acids. DNA for the CDR3: TGTGCCAGCAGCTTGGCACTAGCTGCCCACCATGAGCAGTTCTTC. Protein: CASSLALAAHHEQFF.

The V gene is TRBV11-3, the J gene TRBJ2-4; D gene ambiguous. Germline V gives CDR1 SGHNT, CDR2 YENEEA. The CDR3 loop spans 14 amino acids. The V and J ends lost 1 base and 8 bases respectively, with 12 bases between them. CDR3 nucleotides: TGTGCCAGCAGCTTAGGGTTGGCCATGGACATTCAGTACTTC. Its translation is CASSLGLAMDIQYF.

The V and J genes are TRBV4-2 and TRBJ2-1; D remains ambiguous. Germline V gene sequence: CDR1 LGHNA, CDR2 YNFKEQ. The length of the CDR3 is 16 residues. V lost 1 base and J 0 bases, leaving 10 bases between the germline ends. CDR3 DNA sequence: TGTGCCAGCAGCCAAGGAGGCTCAAGCTCCTACAATGAGCAGTTCTTC. Translation gives CASSQGGSSSYNEQFF.

V gene TRBV12-3 or TRBV12-4 combines with J gene TRBJ2-5; D could derive from TRBD1 or TRBD2 (5 bases each). The CDR3 covers 16 residues. Trimming stripped 4 bases from V and 1 base from J, with 16 bases between. The CDR3 spells CASSSSGRRLQETQYF. The CDR3 coding sequence is TGTGCCAGCAGTTCTTCAGGGAGAAGGCTCCAAGAGACCCAGTACTTC.

The CDR3 DNA is TGTGCCAGCAGTTCCGTTGGGGGGGGCATCGGGGATACGCAGTATTTT. Protein: CASSSVGGGIGDTQYF. The chain has TRBV27 and TRBJ2-3; a possible D gene is TRBD2 (7 bases). The V and J ends lost 4 bases and 6 bases respectively, with 20 bases between them. The CDR3 is made up of 16 amino acids. Germline-derived CDR1 and CDR2 are MNHEY and SMNVEV (reference sequence).

This chain links TRBV27 with TRBJ1-6; tentative D call: TRBD1 (6 bases). The CDR3 has 18 amino acids. The ends were cut back, 7 bases at V and 0 bases at J, with 19 bases in the middle. Germline V gene lookup returns CDR1 MNHEY and CDR2 SMNVEV (reference sequence). The CDR3 DNA reads as TGTGCCAGCACCCATACGGGACACCTCAGCTCCTATAATTCACCCCTCCACTTT. This gives the protein CASTHTGHLSSYNSPLHF.

This clonotype was picked up a small number of times. The chain links TRBV20-1 to TRBJ1-6; unclear D gene. The V and J ends lost 6 bases and 0 bases respectively, with 18 bases between them. This CDR3 contains 17 residues. Looked up from germline, CDR1 is DFQATT and CDR2 is SNEGSKA (reference sequence). The CDR3 reads CSAPSHITNSYNSPLHF. In nucleotides, the CDR3 is TGCAGTGCCCCTTCCCATATCACTAACTCCTATAATTCACCCCTCCACTTT.

This clonotype was found a few times. The rearrangement links TRBV12-3 or TRBV12-4 to TRBJ1-1; 9 bases match TRBD1. Germline trimming cut 6 bases from V and 5 bases from J; bases unmatched to any gene: 4. CDR3 length equals 13 residues. The CDR3 protein is CASRRTGVTEAFF. The CDR3 coding sequence is TGTGCCAGCAGACGGACAGGGGTTACTGAAGCTTTCTTT.

The chain joins TRBV2 to TRBJ1-5, with 11 bases identical to TRBD1. V dropped 6 bases and J dropped 1; count of bases not matched to a gene: 2. The CDR3 consists of 15 residues. Germline V gene lookup returns CDR1 SNHLY and CDR2 FYNNEI. The CDR3 nucleotides are TGTGCCAGCAGGGGGGACAGGGGGAGCAATCAGCCCCAGCATTTT. It encodes CASRGDRGSNQPQHF. The variable domain in full, with the rest retrieved from reference TRBV2 and TRBJ1-5, is EPEVTQTPSHQVTQMGQEVILRCVPISNHLYFYWYRQILGQKVEFLVSFYNNEISEKSEIFDDQFSVERPDGSNFTLKIRSTKLEDSAMYFCASRGDRGSNQPQHFGDGTRLSIL.

The J gene is TRBJ2-1, the V gene TRBV7-9, with 8 bases identical to TRBD2. Trimming removed 5 bases from V and 3 bases from J; junction bases left unmatched: 9. Germline assignment: CDR1 SEHNR and CDR2 FQNEAQ (reference sequence). The CDR3 covers 16 residues. This chain's CDR3 is CASSPNSGDYYNEQFF. DNA for the CDR3: TGTGCCAGCAGCCCGAATAGCGGGGACTACTACAATGAGCAGTTCTTC.

This chain uses TRBV2 with TRBJ2-3; 7 nucleotides agree with TRBD1. The CDR3 is 15 amino acids. Losses at the gene ends were 4 bases for V and 4 bases for J; bases not matched to a gene: 8. Germline CDR1 SNHLY, CDR2 FYNNEI. The CDR3 loop is CASSGRDSGSDTQYF. CDR3 DNA sequence: TGTGCCAGCAGTGGCCGGGACAGCGGATCAGATACGCAGTATTTT.

This clonotype was found a few times. The chain links TRBV5-1 to TRBJ1-2, with D perhaps TRBD1 (5 bases). Trimming took off 0 bases at V and 4 bases at J, with 16 bases between the two ends. Germline V CDR1 and CDR2: SGHRS, YFSETQ. This CDR3 has 16 amino acids. For the CDR3, the DNA is TGCGCCAGCAGCTTGGGTCAGGGATCGGGATCCTATGGCTACACCTTC. Amino acids: CASSLGQGSGSYGYTF.

Only a few counts were recorded for this clonotype. The V call is TRBV29-1, the J call TRBJ2-5; 8 bases fit TRBD1. The V and J ends lost 3 bases and 5 bases, in that order; junction bases with no gene match: 11. The CDR3 has 15 amino acids. Germline CDR1 is SQVTM and CDR2 is ANQGSEA. The CDR3 loop reads CSVDLDRDRHETQYF. The CDR3 DNA reads TGCAGCGTTGACCTGGACCGGGACAGGCATGAGACCCAGTACTTC.

This clonotype has a handful of counts. The rearrangement links TRBV7-2 to TRBJ1-5, with unresolved D. Germline CDR1 reads SGHTA; CDR2 reads FQGNSA. CDR3 length: 13 amino acids. The V gene lost 5 bases and the J gene lost 7 bases, with 12 bases spanning the gap. The DNA of the CDR3 is TGTGCCAGCAGCCCGCAGAGTGGGCAGCCCCAGCATTTT. Translating gives CASSPQSGQPQHF. Variable domain in full (rest from reference TRBV7-2 and TRBJ1-5): GAGVSQSPSNKVTEKGKDVELRCDPISGHTALYWYRQSLGQGLEFLIYFQGNSAPDKSGLPSDRFSAERTGGSVSTLTIQRTQQEDSAVYLCASSPQSGQPQHFGDGTRLSIL.

This clonotype was seen a handful of times. The chain uses TRBV12-3 or TRBV12-4 and TRBJ2-7, with 8 bases that match TRBD2. Germline trimming cut 0 bases from V and 2 bases from J; bases unmatched to any gene: 6. This CDR3 is built from 16 residues. CDR3 loop: CASSLARGVLPYEQYF. DNA of the CDR3: TGTGCCAGCAGTTTAGCGCGGGGGGTCCTTCCCTACGAGCAGTACTTC.

The gene calls are TRBV20-1 and TRBJ2-1, with 12 bases lining up with TRBD2. The germline CDR1 and CDR2 sequences are DFQATT and SNEGSKA (reference sequence). The CDR3 has 18 residues. The trim removed 0 bases at V and 0 bases at J, leaving 6 bases unmatched. In nucleotides, the CDR3 is TGCAGTGCTAGAGACGGACTAGCGGGGCCCATCTCCTACAATGAGCAGTTCTTC. It codes for CSARDGLAGPISYNEQFF.

This clonotype was counted a few times. The chain links TRBV20-1 to TRBJ1-1, with D perhaps matching TRBD1 (6 bases). V lost 1 base and J 8 bases, leaving 8 bases between the germline ends. The CDR3 sequence is 11 residues long. Germline V gene sequence: CDR1 DFQATT, CDR2 SNEGSKA (reference sequence). CDR3 loop: CSARAQGEAFF. CDR3 coding DNA: TGCAGTGCTAGAGCCCAGGGGGAAGCTTTCTTT.